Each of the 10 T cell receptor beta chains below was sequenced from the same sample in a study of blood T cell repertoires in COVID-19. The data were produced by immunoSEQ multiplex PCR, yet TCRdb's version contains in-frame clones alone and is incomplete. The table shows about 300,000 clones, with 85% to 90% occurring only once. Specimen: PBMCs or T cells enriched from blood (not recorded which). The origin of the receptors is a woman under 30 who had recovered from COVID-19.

CDR3 DNA: TGCGCCAGCAGCCAAGATGGGTCGGCTAGCCGTAACTACAATGAGCAGTTCTTC. Amino acids: CASSQDGSASRNYNEQFF. The V call is TRBV4-1, the J call TRBJ2-1; TRBD2 is a possible D gene (5 bases). The CDR3 extends over 18 amino acids. Germline lookup yields CDR1 MGHRA and CDR2 YSYEKL. V was shortened by 0 bases and J by 3 bases, with 18 bases between the two germline ends.

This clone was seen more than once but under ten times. The CDR3 DNA sequence: TGTGCCAGCAGTTCGTTAGGGGAGGGCCGCTATGGCTACACCTTC. Its translation: CASSSLGEGRYGYTF. The chain uses TRBV6-5 and TRBJ1-2; a possible D gene is TRBD1 (5 bases). This CDR3 is 15 amino acids long. V lost 4 bases and J 4 bases, leaving 16 bases between the germline ends. The germline CDR1 and CDR2 sequences are MNHEY and SVGAGI.

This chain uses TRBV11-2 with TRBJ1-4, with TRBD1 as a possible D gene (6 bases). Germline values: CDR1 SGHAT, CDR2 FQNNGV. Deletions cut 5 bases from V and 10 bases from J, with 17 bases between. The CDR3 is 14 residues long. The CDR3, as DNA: TGTGCCAGCAGCCAGACAGGAGACCTTGGAAAACTGTTTTTT. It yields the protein CASSQTGDLGKLFF.

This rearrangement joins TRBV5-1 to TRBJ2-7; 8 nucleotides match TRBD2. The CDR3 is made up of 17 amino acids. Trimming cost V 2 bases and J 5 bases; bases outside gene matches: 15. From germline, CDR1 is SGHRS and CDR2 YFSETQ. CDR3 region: CASSLTFSGMPRNEQYF. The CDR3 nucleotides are TGCGCCAGCAGCTTAACTTTTAGCGGGATGCCTCGTAACGAGCAGTACTTC.

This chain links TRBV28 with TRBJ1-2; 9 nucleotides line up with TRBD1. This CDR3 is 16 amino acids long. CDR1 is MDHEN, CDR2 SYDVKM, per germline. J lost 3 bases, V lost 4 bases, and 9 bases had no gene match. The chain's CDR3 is CASSSGQGPFYYGYTF. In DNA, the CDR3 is TGTGCCAGCAGTTCGGGACAGGGTCCTTTCTACTATGGCTACACCTTC.

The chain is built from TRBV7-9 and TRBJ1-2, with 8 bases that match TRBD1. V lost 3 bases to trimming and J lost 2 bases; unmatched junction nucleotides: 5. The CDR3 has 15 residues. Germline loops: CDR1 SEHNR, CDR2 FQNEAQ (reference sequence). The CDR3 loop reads CASSFGQGENYGYTF. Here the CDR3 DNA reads TGTGCCAGCAGCTTCGGACAGGGTGAAAACTATGGCTACACCTTC.

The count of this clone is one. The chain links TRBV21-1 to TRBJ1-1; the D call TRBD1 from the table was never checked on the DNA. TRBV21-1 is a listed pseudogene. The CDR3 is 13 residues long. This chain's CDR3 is CASPGQQATEAFF. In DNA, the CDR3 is TGTGCCAGCCCGGGCCAACAGGCCACTGAAGCTTTCTTT.

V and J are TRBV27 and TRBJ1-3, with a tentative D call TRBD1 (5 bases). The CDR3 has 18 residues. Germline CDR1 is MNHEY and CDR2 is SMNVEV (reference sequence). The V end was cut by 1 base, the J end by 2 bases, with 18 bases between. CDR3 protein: CASSLFRARSPPGNTIYF. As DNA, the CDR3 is TGTGCCAGCAGTTTATTCAGGGCCCGATCCCCACCTGGAAACACCATATATTTT.

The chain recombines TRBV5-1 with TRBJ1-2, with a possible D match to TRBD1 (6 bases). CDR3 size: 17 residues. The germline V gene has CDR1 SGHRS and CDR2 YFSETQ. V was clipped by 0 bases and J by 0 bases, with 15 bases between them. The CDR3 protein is CASSLVGTRFSNYGYTF. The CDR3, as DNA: TGCGCCAGCAGCTTGGTCGGGACACGGTTTTCTAACTATGGCTACACCTTC.

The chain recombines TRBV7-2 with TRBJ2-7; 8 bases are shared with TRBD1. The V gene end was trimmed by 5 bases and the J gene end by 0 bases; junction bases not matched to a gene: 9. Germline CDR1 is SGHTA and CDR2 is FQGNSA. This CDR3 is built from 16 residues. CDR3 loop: CASSEGQGLSSYEQYF. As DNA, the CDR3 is TGTGCCAGCAGCGAAGGACAGGGCCTAAGCTCCTACGAGCAGTACTTC.